One T cell receptor (beta chain) is described in this entry. Clones were sequenced by immunoSEQ multiplex PCR, and TCRdb holds only the in-frame ones, with some missing. Found here are under 20,000 clones, about four fifths of them singletons; the top ten hold 36%. Treatment in this sample: randomized to nivolumab then ipilimumab (arm A) or the reverse (arm B). No patient had prior DNA-damaging chemotherapy. Live CD3+CD8+ CD19− CD56− cells were sorted from PBMCs. The record originates from a study of sequential checkpoint blockade in melanoma. Study-level background: Patients were randomized 1:1 to nivolumab-then-ipilimumab or ipilimumab-then-nivolumab first-line.

The source is a human donor with melanoma. Sequences were derived from CD8+ T cells sorted from blood (inferred from file names), sampled from a patient given nivolumab and ipilimumab in sequence.

As DNA, the CDR3 is TGTGCCATCAGTGAGTCAGGACAGTATAACTATGGCTACACCTTC. Protein: CAISESGQYNYGYTF. The rearrangement joins TRBV10-3 to TRBJ1-2; the D gene is possibly TRBD1 (6 bases). The V and J ends lost 0 bases and 1 base respectively, with 9 bases between them. The CDR3 sequence is 15 residues long. Germline loops: CDR1 ENHRY, CDR2 SYGVKD.